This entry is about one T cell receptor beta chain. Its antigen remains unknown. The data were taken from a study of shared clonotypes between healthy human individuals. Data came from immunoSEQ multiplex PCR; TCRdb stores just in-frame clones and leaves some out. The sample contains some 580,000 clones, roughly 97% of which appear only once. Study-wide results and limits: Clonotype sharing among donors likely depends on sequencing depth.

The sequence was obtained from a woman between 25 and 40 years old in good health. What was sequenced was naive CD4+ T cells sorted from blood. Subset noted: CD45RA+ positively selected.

CDR3 in DNA: TGTGCCAGCAGCGACCACGAGTCACCCCTCCACTTT. Encoded protein: CASSDHESPLHF. This chain joins TRBV2 and TRBJ1-6; D is undetermined. The CDR3 length is 12 residues. Germline CDR1 is SNHLY and CDR2 is FYNNEI. Trimming pared 6 bases from V and 10 bases from J, leaving 10 bases between.